The 3 T cell receptor beta chains given below trace back to one sample, sequenced in a study of blood T cell repertoires in COVID-19. Libraries were prepared by immunoSEQ multiplex PCR; TCRdb keeps only in-frame clonotypes and omits some of them. The repertoire has 380,000 or so clones, 89% of them found once; the top ten carry approximately 1.2%. The sample comprised peripheral blood. These receptors came from a man aged 40-50 years with acute or convalescent COVID-19.

This clone appeared a single time. The chain's CDR3 is CASIRQGVKAEAFF. CDR3 nucleotide sequence: TGTGCCAGCATTCGACAGGGGGTTAAGGCTGAAGCTTTCTTT. The gene calls are TRBV27 and TRBJ1-1; 9 nucleotides line up with TRBD1. The CDR3 is 14 residues long. V trimming: 7 bases; J trimming: 6 bases; junction bases outside the gene matches: 9. Germline V CDR1 and CDR2: MNHEY, SMNVEV (reference sequence).

This clone was found once. The chain has TRBV6-5 and TRBJ2-1, with D perhaps TRBD1 (5 bases). This CDR3 region has 15 residues. V lost 3 bases to trimming and J lost 1 base, with 10 bases between them. CDR1 is MNHEY, CDR2 SVGAGI, per germline. CDR3 in DNA: TGTGCCAGCAGTTATATTGGGGCTTCCTACAATGAGCAGTTCTTC. Translated: CASSYIGASYNEQFF.

CDR3: CASSILTGAIYEQYF. As DNA, the CDR3 is TGTGCCAGCAGCATCCTGACAGGGGCGATATACGAGCAGTACTTC. The chain is built from TRBV7-2 and TRBJ2-7; 8 nucleotides align to TRBD1. Trimming removed 5 bases from V and 4 bases from J; junction bases left unmatched: 10. CDR1 and CDR2 (germline): SGHTA, FQGNSA. The CDR3 extends over 15 amino acids.